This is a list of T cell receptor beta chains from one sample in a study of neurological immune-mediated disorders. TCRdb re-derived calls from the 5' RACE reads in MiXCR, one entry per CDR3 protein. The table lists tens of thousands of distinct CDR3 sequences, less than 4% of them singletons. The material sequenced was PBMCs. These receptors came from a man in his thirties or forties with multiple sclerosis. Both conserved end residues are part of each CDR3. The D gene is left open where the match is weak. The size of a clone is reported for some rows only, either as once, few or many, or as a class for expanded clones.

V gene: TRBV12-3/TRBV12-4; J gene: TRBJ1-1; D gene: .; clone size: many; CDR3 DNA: TGTGCCAGCAGTTTAAGACCTGGGTCTGAAGCTTTCTTT; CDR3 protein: CASSLRPGSEAFF
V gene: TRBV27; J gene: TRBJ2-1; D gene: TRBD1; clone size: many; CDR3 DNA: TGTGCCAGCAGTATGGACAGGAGCTCCTACAATGAGCAGTTCTTC; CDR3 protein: CASSMDRSSYNEQFF
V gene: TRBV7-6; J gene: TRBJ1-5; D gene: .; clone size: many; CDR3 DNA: TGTGCCAGCAGCTTAGGAGGGGAGCCCCAGCATTTT; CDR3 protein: CASSLGGEPQHF
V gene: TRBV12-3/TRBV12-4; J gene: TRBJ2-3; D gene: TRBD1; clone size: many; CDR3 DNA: TGTGCCAGCAGTTTGGGACAGGGGGCCGCAGATACGCAGTATTTT; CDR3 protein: CASSLGQGAADTQYF
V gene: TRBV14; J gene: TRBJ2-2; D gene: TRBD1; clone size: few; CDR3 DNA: TGTGTCAGCAGCCCCCCTGCCCGGACAGGGTTGAACGGGGAGCTGTTTTTT; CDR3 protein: CVSSPPARTGLNGELFF
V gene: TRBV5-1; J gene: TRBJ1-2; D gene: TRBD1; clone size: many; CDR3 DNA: TGCGCCAGCAGCCCGTCGACAGGGGGCGATAACTATGGCTACACCTTC; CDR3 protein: CASSPSTGGDNYGYTF
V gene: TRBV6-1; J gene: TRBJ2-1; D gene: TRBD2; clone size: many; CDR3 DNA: TGTGCCAGCAGGAGCGGGGTAGCGTCCTACAATGAGCAGTTCTTC; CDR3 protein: CASRSGVASYNEQFF
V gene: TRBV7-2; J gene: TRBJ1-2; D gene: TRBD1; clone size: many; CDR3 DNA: TGTGCCAGCAGCTTTGGGACAGTAAATGGCTACACCTTC; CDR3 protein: CASSFGTVNGYTF
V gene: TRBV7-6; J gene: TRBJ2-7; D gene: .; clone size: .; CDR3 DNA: TGTGCCAGCAGTTTAAGCCCAGGCACCCACGGCGAGCAGTACTTC; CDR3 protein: CASSLSPGTHGEQYF
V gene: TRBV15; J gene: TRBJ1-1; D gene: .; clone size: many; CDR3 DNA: TGTGCCACCCGGGAAGGCAGGGGAGGAACTGAAGCTTTCTTT; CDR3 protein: CATREGRGGTEAFF
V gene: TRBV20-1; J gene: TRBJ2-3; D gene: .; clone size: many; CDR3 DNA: TGCAGTGTAGGGGGGCGGCGGGCAGATACGCAGTATTTT; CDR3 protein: CSVGGRRADTQYF
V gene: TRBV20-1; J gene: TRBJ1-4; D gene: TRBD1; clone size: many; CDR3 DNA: TGCAGTGCTAGAAAGGGACAGATCATTAATGAAAAACTGTTTTTT; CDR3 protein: CSARKGQIINEKLFF
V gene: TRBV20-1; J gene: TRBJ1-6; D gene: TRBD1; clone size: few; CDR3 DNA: TGCAGTGCCCGGTCGTGGGACAGGGGGCAAAATTCACCCCTCCACTTT; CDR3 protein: CSARSWDRGQNSPLHF
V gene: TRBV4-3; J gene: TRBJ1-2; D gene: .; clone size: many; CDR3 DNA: TGCGCCAGCAGCCAAGATAGGGCCAGTAAGTTCTATGGCTACACCTTC; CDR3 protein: CASSQDRASKFYGYTF
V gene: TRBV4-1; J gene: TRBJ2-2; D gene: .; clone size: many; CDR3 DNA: TGCGCCAGCAGCCAAGAGTGGGCGAACACCGGGGAGCTGTTTTTT; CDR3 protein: CASSQEWANTGELFF
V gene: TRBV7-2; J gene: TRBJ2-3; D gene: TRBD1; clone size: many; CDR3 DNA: TGTGCCAGCAGCGTCACAGGGGTGTCAGATACGCAGTATTTT; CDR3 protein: CASSVTGVSDTQYF
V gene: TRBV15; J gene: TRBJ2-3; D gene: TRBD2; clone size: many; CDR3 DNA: TGTGCCACCAGCGAGGGCTTAGCGGGGAAGGCAGATACGCAGTATTTT; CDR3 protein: CATSEGLAGKADTQYF
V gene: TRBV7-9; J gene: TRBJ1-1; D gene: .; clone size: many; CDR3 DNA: TGTGCCAGCAGCTTAGGGCAGTCAAACGCTGAAGCTTTCTTT; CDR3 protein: CASSLGQSNAEAFF
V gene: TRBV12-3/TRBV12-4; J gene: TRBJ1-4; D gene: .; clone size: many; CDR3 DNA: TGTGCCAGCAGTTTTGTACAGGGAGGAGAAAAACTGTTTTTT; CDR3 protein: CASSFVQGGEKLFF
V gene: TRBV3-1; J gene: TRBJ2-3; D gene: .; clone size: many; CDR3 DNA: TGTGCCAGCAGCCCAAATAAGGGGGTGTACACAGATACGCAGTATTTT; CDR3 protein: CASSPNKGVYTDTQYF
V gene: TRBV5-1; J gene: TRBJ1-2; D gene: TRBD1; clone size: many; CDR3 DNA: TGCGCCAGCAGCATCACAGGGGATGGCTACACCTTC; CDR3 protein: CASSITGDGYTF
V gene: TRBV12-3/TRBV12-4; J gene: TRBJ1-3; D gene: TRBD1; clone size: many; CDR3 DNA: TGTGCCAGCAGCCCCGGACAGGCCGATACAAACACCATATATTTT; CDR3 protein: CASSPGQADTNTIYF
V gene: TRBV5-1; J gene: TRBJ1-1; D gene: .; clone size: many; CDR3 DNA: TGCGCCAGCAGTTCAGACCTCCGGGATGGAGCTTTCTTT; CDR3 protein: CASSSDLRDGAFF
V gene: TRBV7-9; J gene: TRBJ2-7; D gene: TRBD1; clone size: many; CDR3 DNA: TGTGCCAGCAGCCTAACAGGGGGTTACGAGCAGTACTTC; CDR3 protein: CASSLTGGYEQYF
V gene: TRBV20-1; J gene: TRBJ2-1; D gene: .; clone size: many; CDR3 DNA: TGCAGTGCCACCTTACTAGTGAAGGCTTCGGATGAGCAGTTCTTC; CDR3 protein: CSATLLVKASDEQFF
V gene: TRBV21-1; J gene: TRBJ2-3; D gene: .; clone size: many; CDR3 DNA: TGTGCCGCAGTGGCCGGCGGGGGGGCCACAGATACGCAGTATTTT; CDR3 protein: CAAVAGGGATDTQYF
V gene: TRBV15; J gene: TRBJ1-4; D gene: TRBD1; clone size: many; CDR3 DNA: TGTGCCACCTCACAGGGGAGAGGCAGTGAAAAACTGTTTTTT; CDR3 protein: CATSQGRGSEKLFF
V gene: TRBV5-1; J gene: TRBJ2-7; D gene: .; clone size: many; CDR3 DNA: TGCGCCAGCAGCTTGATTGTGGGAGGGGGAACCTACGAGCAGTACTTC; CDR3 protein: CASSLIVGGGTYEQYF
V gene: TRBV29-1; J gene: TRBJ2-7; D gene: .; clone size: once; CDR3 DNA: TGCAGCGTGCCGGGACCGGCCTACGAGCAGTACTTC; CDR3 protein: CSVPGPAYEQYF
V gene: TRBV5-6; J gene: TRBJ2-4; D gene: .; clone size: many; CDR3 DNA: TGTGCCAGCAGCCCGGGACACCCAGCCAAAAACATTCAGTACTTC; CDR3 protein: CASSPGHPAKNIQYF
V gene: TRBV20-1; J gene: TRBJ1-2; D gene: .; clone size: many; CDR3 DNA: TGCAGTGCTGCTCGGGACACTTTATATGGCTACACCTTC; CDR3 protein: CSAARDTLYGYTF
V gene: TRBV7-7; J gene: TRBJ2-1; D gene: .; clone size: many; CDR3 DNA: TGTGCCATTCACCATGAGCAGTTCTTC; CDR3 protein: CAIHHEQFF
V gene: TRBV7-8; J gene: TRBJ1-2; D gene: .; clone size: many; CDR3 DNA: TGTGCCAGCAGCTCTATTGCCCTCCCCAGTTATGGCTACACCTTC; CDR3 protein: CASSSIALPSYGYTF
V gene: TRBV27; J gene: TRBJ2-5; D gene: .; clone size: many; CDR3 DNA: TGTGCCAGCAGTCTAGAGAGAAGGCCGGGGGCCCAGTACTTC; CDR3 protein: CASSLERRPGAQYF
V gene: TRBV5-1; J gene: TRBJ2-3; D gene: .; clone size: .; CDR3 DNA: TGCGCCAGCAGCTTGAGAACAGGGAGCCCCACAGATACGCAGTATTTT; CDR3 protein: CASSLRTGSPTDTQYF
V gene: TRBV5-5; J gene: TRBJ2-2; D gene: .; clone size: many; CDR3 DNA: TGTGCCAGCAGCTTGCTTCCAAGCGTTGCCGACACCGGGGAGCTGTTTTTT; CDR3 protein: CASSLLPSVADTGELFF
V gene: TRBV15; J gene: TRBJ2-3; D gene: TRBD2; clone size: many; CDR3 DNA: TGTGCCACCAGGCGGGGGGGTACAGATACGCAGTATTTT; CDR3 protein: CATRRGGTDTQYF